These 30 T cell receptor beta chains were sequenced from one sample in a study of T cells expressing NK-cell markers. After re-calling the 5' RACE reads, TCRdb lists one entry per CDR3 protein, DNA absent. The sample table includes around 260,000 distinct CDR3 sequences. The sequencing input was blood T cells: a sorted CD56 or NKG2C T cell subset, CD4+ or CD8+ T cells, or bulk PBMC T cells (not recorded which). These TCRs come from a woman aged 18-70 years in good health.

The chain is built from TRBV7-6 and TRBJ2-3; TCRdb's assignment of TRBD2 cannot be checked, as there is no DNA. From germline, CDR1 is SGHVS and CDR2 FNYEAQ. The CDR3 totals 14 residues. This CDR3 is CASSREGYTDTQYF.

The genes are TRBV3-1 and TRBJ1-4; checking the TCRdb D call of TRBD1 is not possible without DNA. The V gene's germline CDR1 is LGHDT and CDR2 YNNKEL (reference sequence). There are 13 residues in the CDR3. The CDR3 here is CASSQGDRSGLFF.

The chain joins TRBV5-6 to TRBJ1-2. The CDR3 has 15 amino acids. Germline values: CDR1 SGHDT, CDR2 YYEEEE. CDR3 residues: CASSLGWESGGGYTF. The variable domain in full, completed from reference TRBV5-6 and TRBJ1-2, reads DAGVTQSPTHLIKTRGQQVTLRCSPKSGHDTVSWYQQALGQGPQFIFQYYEEEERQRGNFPDRFSGHQFPNYSSELNVNALLLGDSALYLCASSLGWESGGGYTFGSGTRLTVV.

The genes are TRBV4-3 and TRBJ1-1. The CDR3 spans 14 residues. CDR1 and CDR2 (germline): LGHNA, YSLEER. Here the CDR3 reads CASSHIRANTEAFF.

The gene calls are TRBV6-2 or TRBV6-3 and TRBJ1-1. The CDR3 spans 13 residues. Germline values: CDR1 MNHEY, CDR2 SVGEGT. Here the CDR3 reads CASSYVQITEAFF.

The V gene is TRBV3-1, the J gene TRBJ1-2. The CDR3 runs to 14 residues. Germline CDR1 is LGHDT and CDR2 is YNNKEL (reference sequence). CDR3 residues: CASSQVGEGGGYTF.

The chain combines TRBV20-1 with TRBJ1-5. Per germline, CDR1 DFQATT and CDR2 SNEGSKA (reference sequence). This CDR3 has 13 residues. The CDR3: CSALLVSNQPQHF.

The J gene is TRBJ2-1, the V gene TRBV11-2. CDR3 length: 13 amino acids. Germline loops: CDR1 SGHAT, CDR2 FQNNGV. This CDR3 is CASSSRSGNEQFF.

The chain combines TRBV18 with TRBJ2-7; TCRdb names TRBD2, which stays unverified in the absence of DNA. Looked up from germline, CDR1 is KGHSH and CDR2 is LQKENI. The CDR3 is 17 residues long. CDR3 region: CASSPPLRAGDTREQYF.

The chain uses TRBV11-2 and TRBJ2-5; TCRdb indicates TRBD1, and absent DNA this call remains unverified. The CDR3 extends over 16 amino acids. Per the germline V gene, CDR1 is SGHAT and CDR2 is FQNNGV. CDR3 protein: CASSFWTGSFQETQYF.

The rearrangement uses TRBV27 and TRBJ2-1; TCRdb names TRBD2, which stays unverified in the absence of DNA. The CDR3 sequence is 16 residues long. The germline gives CDR1 MNHEY, CDR2 SMNVEV (reference sequence). Here the CDR3 reads CASSPTSGKTYNEQFF.

The chain uses TRBV10-1 and TRBJ1-6. Germline-derived CDR1 and CDR2 are WNHNN and SYGVQD (reference sequence). This CDR3 has 12 residues. The CDR3 protein is CASSHGNSPLHF.

The chain recombines TRBV28 with TRBJ2-6; as DNA is missing, the TRBD1 call by TCRdb cannot be tested. This CDR3 has 16 residues. CDR1 is MDHEN and CDR2 is SYDVKM in the germline V gene. CDR3 amino acids: CASWEGGLSGANVLTF.

The chain has TRBV24-1 and TRBJ2-1; as DNA is missing, the TRBD1 call by TCRdb cannot be tested. The germline gives CDR1 KGHDR, CDR2 SFDVKD. The CDR3 extends over 16 amino acids. The CDR3 sequence is CATSSRGRSLNNEQFF.

This sequence joins TRBV4-1 and TRBJ1-1. Germline CDR1 is MGHRA and CDR2 is YSYEKL. The CDR3 extends over 13 amino acids. The CDR3 spells CASSQDQRSKAFF.

The chain employs TRBV18 and TRBJ1-1; the D call of TRBD1 rests on TCRdb alone, since no DNA is present to check it. Per germline, CDR1 KGHSH and CDR2 LQKENI. The CDR3 has 14 residues. CDR3 protein: CASSSDRAATEAFF.

This sequence joins TRBV5-1 and TRBJ2-5; the TCRdb call, TRBD2, lacks DNA for checking. The CDR3 consists of 14 residues. Per germline, CDR1 SGHRS and CDR2 YFSETQ. The CDR3 region is CASAFVAGGETQYF. The variable domain in full, with the rest retrieved from reference TRBV5-1 and TRBJ2-5, is KAGVTQTPRYLIKTRGQQVTLSCSPISGHRSVSWYQQTPGQGLQFLFEYFSETQRNKGNFPGRFSGRQFSNSRSEMNVSTLELGDSALYLCASAFVAGGETQYFGPGTRLLVL.

This sequence joins TRBV5-1 and TRBJ1-1. Germline values: CDR1 SGHRS, CDR2 YFSETQ. This CDR3 is 12 amino acids long. The CDR3 spells CASGVLNTEAFF.

This chain links TRBV15 with TRBJ2-3. CDR1 and CDR2 (germline): LNHNV, YYDKDF (reference sequence). This CDR3 is 16 amino acids long. The CDR3 sequence: CATSREAGYSTDTQYF.

This sequence joins TRBV15 and TRBJ1-1; the D gene TCRdb calls, TRBD1, cannot be checked with no DNA. The CDR3 extends over 15 amino acids. Per germline, CDR1 LNHNV and CDR2 YYDKDF (reference sequence). The CDR3 spells CATRRGGDPGTEAFF.

V is TRBV7-2 and J is TRBJ2-3; the TCRdb call, TRBD2, lacks DNA for checking. Per germline, CDR1 SGHTA and CDR2 FQGNSA. The CDR3 is 17 amino acids. The CDR3 loop reads CASSGSLAGTSTDTQYF.

The genes are TRBV7-3 and TRBJ2-2; TCRdb picks TRBD1, but there is no DNA to check that call. The CDR3 sequence is 15 residues long. Looked up from germline, CDR1 is SGHTA and CDR2 is FQGTGA. The CDR3 loop reads CASSFQTGGTGELFF.

V is TRBV29-1 and J is TRBJ1-2. Germline assignment: CDR1 SQVTM and CDR2 ANQGSEA. CDR3 size: 11 residues. The CDR3 here is CSVDRNYGYTF.

CDR3 sequence: CASSQSGQGASVYGYTF. The genes are TRBV4-3 and TRBJ1-2; TCRdb's D call of TRBD1 is untestable without DNA. The CDR3 consists of 17 residues. Germline V lookup: CDR1 LGHNA, CDR2 YSLEER.

This sequence joins TRBV5-6 and TRBJ1-1; TCRdb lists TRBD1, though no DNA is available to test this call. CDR3 length: 15 amino acids. The germline CDR1 and CDR2 sequences are SGHDT and YYEEEE. The CDR3 region is CASSPQQGHNTEAFF.

CDR3 protein: CASSHWTDKNTEAFF. The V and J genes are TRBV3-1 and TRBJ1-1; absent DNA, TCRdb's TRBD1 call cannot be checked. The CDR3 spans 15 residues. Germline CDR1 is LGHDT and CDR2 is YNNKEL (reference sequence).

This chain links TRBV11-2 with TRBJ2-3; TCRdb's D call of TRBD2 is untestable without DNA. This CDR3 is built from 18 residues. The germline CDR1 and CDR2 sequences are SGHAT and FQNNGV. CDR3: CASSLVVLAGGNTDTQYF.

The chain is built from TRBV29-1 and TRBJ1-4. The CDR3 consists of 13 residues. The germline gives CDR1 SQVTM, CDR2 ANQGSEA. CDR3 protein: CSVEGRTRGKLFF.

This chain links TRBV20-1 with TRBJ1-1; checking the TCRdb D call of TRBD1 is not possible without DNA. The CDR3 runs to 15 residues. CDR1 and CDR2 from the germline V gene are DFQATT and SNEGSKA (reference sequence). Here the CDR3 reads CSARSRGGWYTEAFF.

The genes are TRBV20-1 and TRBJ2-1; as DNA is missing, the TRBD1 call by TCRdb cannot be tested. The CDR3 has 12 residues. Germline assignment: CDR1 DFQATT and CDR2 SNEGSKA (reference sequence). CDR3 protein: CSAGGWTNEQFF.